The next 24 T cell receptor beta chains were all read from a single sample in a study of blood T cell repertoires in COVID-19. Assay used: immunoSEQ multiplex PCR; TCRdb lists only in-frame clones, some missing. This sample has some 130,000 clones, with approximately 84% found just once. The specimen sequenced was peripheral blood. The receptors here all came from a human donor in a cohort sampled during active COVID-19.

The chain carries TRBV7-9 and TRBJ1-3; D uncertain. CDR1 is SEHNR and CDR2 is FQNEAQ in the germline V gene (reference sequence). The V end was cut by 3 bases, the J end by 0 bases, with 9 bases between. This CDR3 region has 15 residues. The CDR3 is CASSLTGVSGNTIYF. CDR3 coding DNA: TGTGCCAGCAGCTTGACCGGAGTCTCTGGAAACACCATATATTTT.

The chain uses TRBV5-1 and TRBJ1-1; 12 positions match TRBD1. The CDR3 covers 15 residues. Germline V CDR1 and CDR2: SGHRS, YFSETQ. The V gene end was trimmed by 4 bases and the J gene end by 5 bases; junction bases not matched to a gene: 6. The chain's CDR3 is CASSRDRGLQTEAFF. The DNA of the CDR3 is TGCGCCAGCAGCAGGGACAGGGGGCTCCAGACTGAAGCTTTCTTT.

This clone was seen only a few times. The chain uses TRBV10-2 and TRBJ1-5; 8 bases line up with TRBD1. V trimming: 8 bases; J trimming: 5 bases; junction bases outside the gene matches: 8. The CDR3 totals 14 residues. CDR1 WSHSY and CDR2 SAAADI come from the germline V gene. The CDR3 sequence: CASAGQGRDQPQHF. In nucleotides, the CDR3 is TGCGCCAGCGCCGGACAGGGTAGGGATCAGCCCCAGCATTTT.

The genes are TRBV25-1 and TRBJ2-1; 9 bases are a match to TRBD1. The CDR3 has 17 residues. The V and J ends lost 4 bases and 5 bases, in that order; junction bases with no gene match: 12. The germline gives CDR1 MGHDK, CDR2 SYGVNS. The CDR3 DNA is TGTGCCAGCAGTGCTGCCCTTGGGACAGGGACCCACAATGAGCAGTTCTTC. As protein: CASSAALGTGTHNEQFF.

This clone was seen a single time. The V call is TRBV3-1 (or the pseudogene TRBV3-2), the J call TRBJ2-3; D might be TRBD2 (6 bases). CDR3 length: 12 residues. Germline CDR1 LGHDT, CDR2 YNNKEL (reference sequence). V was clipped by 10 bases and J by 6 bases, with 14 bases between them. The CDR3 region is CATRGVGDTQYF. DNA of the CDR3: TGTGCCACCCGCGGGGTAGGGGATACGCAGTATTTT.

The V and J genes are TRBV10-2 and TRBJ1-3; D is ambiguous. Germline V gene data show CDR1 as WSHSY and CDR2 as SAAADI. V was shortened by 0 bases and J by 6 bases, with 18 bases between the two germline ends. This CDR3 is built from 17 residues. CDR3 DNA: TGCGCCAGCAGTGAGTCGCTAATTCGCGAGGGTCCAAACACCATATATTTT. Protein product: CASSESLIREGPNTIYF.

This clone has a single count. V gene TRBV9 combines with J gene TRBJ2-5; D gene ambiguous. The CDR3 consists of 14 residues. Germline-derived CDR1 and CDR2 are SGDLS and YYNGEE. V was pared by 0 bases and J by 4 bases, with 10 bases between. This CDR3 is CASSVDFTAETQYF. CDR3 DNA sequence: TGTGCCAGCAGCGTAGATTTCACAGCAGAGACCCAGTACTTC.

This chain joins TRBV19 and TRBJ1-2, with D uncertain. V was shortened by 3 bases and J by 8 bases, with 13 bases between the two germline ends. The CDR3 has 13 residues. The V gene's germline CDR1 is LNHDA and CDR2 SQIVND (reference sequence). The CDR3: CASSISLSGGYTF. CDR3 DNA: TGTGCCAGTAGTATTTCCTTATCGGGAGGCTACACCTTC.

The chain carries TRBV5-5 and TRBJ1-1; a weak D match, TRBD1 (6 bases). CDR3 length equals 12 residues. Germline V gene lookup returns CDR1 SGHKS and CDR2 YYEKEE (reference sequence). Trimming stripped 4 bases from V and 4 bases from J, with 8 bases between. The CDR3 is CASSQGFTEAFF. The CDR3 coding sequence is TGTGCCAGCAGCCAGGGGTTCACTGAAGCTTTCTTT.

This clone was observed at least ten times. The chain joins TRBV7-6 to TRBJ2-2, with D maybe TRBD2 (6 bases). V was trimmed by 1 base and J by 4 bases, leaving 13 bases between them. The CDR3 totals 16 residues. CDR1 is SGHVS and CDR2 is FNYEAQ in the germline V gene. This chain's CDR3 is CASSLGSGLLTGELFF. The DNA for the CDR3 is TGTGCCAGCAGCTTAGGGAGCGGGTTACTCACCGGGGAGCTGTTTTTT.

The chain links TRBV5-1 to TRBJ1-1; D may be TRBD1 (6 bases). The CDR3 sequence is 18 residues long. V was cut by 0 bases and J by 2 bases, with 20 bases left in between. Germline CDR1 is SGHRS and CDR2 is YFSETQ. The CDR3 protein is CASSLVRSGRTANTEAFF. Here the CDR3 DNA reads TGCGCCAGCAGCTTGGTGCGTTCCGGTAGGACAGCTAACACTGAAGCTTTCTTT.

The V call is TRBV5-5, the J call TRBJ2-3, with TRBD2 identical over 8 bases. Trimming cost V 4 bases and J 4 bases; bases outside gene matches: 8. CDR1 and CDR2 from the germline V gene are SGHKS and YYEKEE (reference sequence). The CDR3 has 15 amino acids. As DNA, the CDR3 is TGTGCCAGCAGCGGTACTAGCGGTGGCCCAGATACGCAGTATTTT. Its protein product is CASSGTSGGPDTQYF.

The CDR3 coding sequence is TGTGCCAGCAGCTTAGGGCAGGGGGACTACAATGAGCAGTTCTTC. Residues: CASSLGQGDYNEQFF. V usage is TRBV7-7 and J usage is TRBJ2-1, with TRBD1 identical over 7 bases. V gave up 1 base and J gave up 3 bases; unmatched junction bases: 3. This CDR3 spans 15 amino acids. From germline, CDR1 is SSHAT and CDR2 FNYEAQ (reference sequence).

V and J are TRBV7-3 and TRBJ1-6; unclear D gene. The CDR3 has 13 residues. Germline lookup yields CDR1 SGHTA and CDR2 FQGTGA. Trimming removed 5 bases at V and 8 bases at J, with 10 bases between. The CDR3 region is CASSRDFYSPLHF. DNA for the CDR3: TGTGCCAGCAGCCGAGACTTCTATTCACCCCTCCACTTT.

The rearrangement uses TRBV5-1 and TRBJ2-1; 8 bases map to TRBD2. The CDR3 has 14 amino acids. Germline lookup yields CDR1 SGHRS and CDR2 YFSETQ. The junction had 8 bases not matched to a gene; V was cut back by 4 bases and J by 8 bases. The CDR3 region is CASSDGGAMYEQFF. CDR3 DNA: TGCGCCAGCAGCGACGGGGGGGCCATGTATGAGCAGTTCTTC.

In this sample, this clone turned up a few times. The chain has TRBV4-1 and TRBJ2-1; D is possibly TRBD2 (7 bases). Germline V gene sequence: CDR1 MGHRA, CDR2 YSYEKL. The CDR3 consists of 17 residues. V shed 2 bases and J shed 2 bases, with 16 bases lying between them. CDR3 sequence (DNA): TGCGCCAGCAGCCAATCGGGGGGCCGCCCAACCTACAATGAGCAGTTCTTC. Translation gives CASSQSGGRPTYNEQFF.

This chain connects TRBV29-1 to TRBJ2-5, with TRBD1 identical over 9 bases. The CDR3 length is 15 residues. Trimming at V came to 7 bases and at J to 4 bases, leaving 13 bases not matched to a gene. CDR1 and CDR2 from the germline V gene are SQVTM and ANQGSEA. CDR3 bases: TGCAGCGCTGGGGGACAGGGCAACCTTCTAGAGACCCAGTACTTC. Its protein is CSAGGQGNLLETQYF.

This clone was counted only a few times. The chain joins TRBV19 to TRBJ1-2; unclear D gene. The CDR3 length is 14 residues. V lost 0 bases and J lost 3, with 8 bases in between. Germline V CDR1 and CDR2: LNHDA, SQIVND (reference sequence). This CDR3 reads CASSIDGKYYGYTF. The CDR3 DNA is TGTGCCAGTAGTATAGATGGCAAGTACTATGGCTACACCTTC.

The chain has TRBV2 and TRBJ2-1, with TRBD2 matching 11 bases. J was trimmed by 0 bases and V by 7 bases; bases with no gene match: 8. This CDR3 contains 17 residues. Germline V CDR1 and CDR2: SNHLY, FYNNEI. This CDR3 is CASIRTSGLSSYNEQFF. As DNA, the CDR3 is TGTGCCAGCATCCGGACTAGCGGGCTGAGCTCCTACAATGAGCAGTTCTTC. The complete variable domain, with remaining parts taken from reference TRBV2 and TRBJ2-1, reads EPEVTQTPSHQVTQMGQEVILRCVPISNHLYFYWYRQILGQKVEFLVSFYNNEISEKSEIFDDQFSVERPDGSNFTLKIRSTKLEDSAMYFCASIRTSGLSSYNEQFFGPGTRLTVL.

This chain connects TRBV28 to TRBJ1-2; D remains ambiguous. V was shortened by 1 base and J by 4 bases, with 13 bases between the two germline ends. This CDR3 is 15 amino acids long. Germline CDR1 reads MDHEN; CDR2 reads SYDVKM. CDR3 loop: CASSLSTALGYGYTF. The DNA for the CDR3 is TGTGCCAGCAGTTTATCCACAGCCCTCGGCTATGGCTACACCTTC.

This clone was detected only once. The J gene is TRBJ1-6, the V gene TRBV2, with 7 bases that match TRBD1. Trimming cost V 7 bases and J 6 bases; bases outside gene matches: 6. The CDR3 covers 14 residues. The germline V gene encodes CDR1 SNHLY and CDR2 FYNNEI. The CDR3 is CASKMTGPNSPLHF. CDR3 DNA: TGTGCCAGCAAAATGACAGGGCCTAATTCACCCCTCCACTTT.

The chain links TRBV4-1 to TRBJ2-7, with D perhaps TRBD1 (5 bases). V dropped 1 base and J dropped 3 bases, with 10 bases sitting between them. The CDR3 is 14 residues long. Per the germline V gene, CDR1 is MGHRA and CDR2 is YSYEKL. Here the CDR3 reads CASSQAWGLYEQYF. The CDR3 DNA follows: TGCGCCAGCAGCCAAGCTTGGGGCCTCTACGAGCAGTACTTC.

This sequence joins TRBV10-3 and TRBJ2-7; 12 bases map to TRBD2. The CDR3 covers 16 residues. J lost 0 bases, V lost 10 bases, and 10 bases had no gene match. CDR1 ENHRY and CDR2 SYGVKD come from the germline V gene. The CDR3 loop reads CATVTSGGPLSYEQYF. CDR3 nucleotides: TGTGCCACCGTGACTAGCGGGGGCCCTCTCTCCTACGAGCAGTACTTC.

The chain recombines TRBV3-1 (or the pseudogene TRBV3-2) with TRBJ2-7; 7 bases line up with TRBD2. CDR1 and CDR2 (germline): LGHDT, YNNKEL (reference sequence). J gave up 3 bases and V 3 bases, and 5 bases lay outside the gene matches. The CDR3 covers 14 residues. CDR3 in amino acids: CASSQGGGGYEQYF. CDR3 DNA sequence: TGTGCCAGCAGCCAGGGGGGGGGAGGCTACGAGCAGTACTTC.